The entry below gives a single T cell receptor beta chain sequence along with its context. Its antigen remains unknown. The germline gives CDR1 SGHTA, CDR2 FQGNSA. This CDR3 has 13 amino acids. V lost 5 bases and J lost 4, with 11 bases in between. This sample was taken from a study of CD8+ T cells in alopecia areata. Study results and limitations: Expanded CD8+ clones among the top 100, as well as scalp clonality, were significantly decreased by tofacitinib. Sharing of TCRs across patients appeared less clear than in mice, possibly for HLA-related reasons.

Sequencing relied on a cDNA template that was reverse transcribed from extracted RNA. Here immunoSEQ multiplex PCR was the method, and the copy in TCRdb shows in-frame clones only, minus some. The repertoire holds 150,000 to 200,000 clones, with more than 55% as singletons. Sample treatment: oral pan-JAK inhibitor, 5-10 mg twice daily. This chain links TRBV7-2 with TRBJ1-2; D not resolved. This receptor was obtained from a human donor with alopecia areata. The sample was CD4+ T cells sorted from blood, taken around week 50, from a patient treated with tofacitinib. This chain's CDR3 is CASSTERRYGYTF. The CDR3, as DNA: TGTGCCAGCAGCACCGAAAGACGCTATGGCTACACCTTC.